These 7 T cell receptor beta chains came from one sample sequenced in a study of blood T cell repertoires in COVID-19. The repertoire was sequenced with immunoSEQ multiplex PCR; TCRdb's copy has only in-frame clones and lacks some. The profile covers roughly 120,000 clones, with 92% appearing a single time and 2.1% taken by the ten largest. Sequenced: peripheral blood. The receptor set was obtained from a middle-aged man with COVID-19, enrolled during active disease.

This clone was counted a few times. This chain uses TRBV5-4 with TRBJ2-7, with 7 positions matching TRBD1. Germline V CDR1 and CDR2: SGHNT, YYREEE (reference sequence). This CDR3 contains 15 residues. After removal of 1 base from V and 4 bases from J, the junction contained 8 bases not matched to a gene. The CDR3 DNA reads as TGTGCCAGCAGCTTGACCGGGACAGTAGGTTACGAGCAGTACTTC. This gives the protein CASSLTGTVGYEQYF.

The V call is TRBV27, the J call TRBJ2-2, with 11 bases identical to TRBD2. This CDR3 comprises 16 residues. V gave up 5 bases and J gave up 3 bases; unmatched junction bases: 5. Germline CDR1 and CDR2: MNHEY and SMNVEV (reference sequence). The CDR3 nucleotides read TGTGCCAGCAGTACTCTAGCGGGAGGTGACACCGGGGAGCTGTTTTTT. Translation: CASSTLAGGDTGELFF.

The chain employs TRBV28 and TRBJ1-5; TRBD1 might be the D (6 bases). The CDR3 loop spans 12 amino acids. V was pared by 3 bases and J by 6 bases, with 6 bases between. Looked up from germline, CDR1 is MDHEN and CDR2 is SYDVKM. The CDR3 DNA sequence: TGTGCCAGCAGTTTGGGGGCTCAGCCCCAGCATTTT. This codes for CASSLGAQPQHF.

The chain carries TRBV7-9 and TRBJ2-2; a weak D match, TRBD1 (5 bases). V lost 6 bases and J 8 bases, leaving 19 bases between the germline ends. This CDR3 comprises 15 residues. CDR1 SEHNR and CDR2 FQNEAQ come from the germline V gene (reference sequence). CDR3 nucleotide sequence: TGTGCCAGCAGGCAGGAATGGCAGGGCGGAGGGGAGCTGTTTTTT. Encoded protein: CASRQEWQGGGELFF.

V usage is TRBV19 and J usage is TRBJ2-7; 10 bases fit TRBD1. CDR1 is LNHDA, CDR2 SQIVND, per germline (reference sequence). The CDR3 loop spans 15 amino acids. V lost 5 bases and J lost 2; bases outside the gene matches: 6. The CDR3 sequence is CASSQTGTGAYEQYF. The CDR3 region has the DNA TGTGCCAGTAGTCAAACCGGGACAGGGGCCTACGAGCAGTACTTC.

The chain uses TRBV18 and TRBJ1-2, with 9 positions matching TRBD1. Germline lookup yields CDR1 KGHSH and CDR2 LQKENI. V lost 3 bases and J lost 4; bases outside the gene matches: 6. CDR3 length: 15 amino acids. The CDR3 region has the DNA TGTGCCAGCTCACCGGGACAGGGTTTATTCTATGGCTACACCTTC. This sequence encodes CASSPGQGLFYGYTF.

This clone was counted once. This chain connects TRBV10-3 to TRBJ2-3, with 9 bases aligning to TRBD1. V gave up 6 bases and J gave up 3 bases; unmatched junction bases: 4. CDR1 ENHRY and CDR2 SYGVKD come from the germline V gene. The CDR3 has 14 amino acids. This chain's CDR3 is CAIRGTGWTDTQYF. CDR3 nucleotides: TGTGCCATCAGAGGGACAGGGTGGACAGATACGCAGTATTTT.